These 14 T cell receptor beta chains were all obtained from the same sample, sequenced in a study of cytomegalovirus exposure and HLA in healthy donors. The method was immunoSEQ multiplex PCR; TCRdb's version includes in-frame clones alone and lacks a portion of them. Of over 110,000 clones listed, around 87% were seen once; the top ten hold just under 9%. Sequencing input: PBMCs. The receptors come from a man aged 18 to 30 in good health and CMV-seropositive.

This chain connects TRBV27 to TRBJ1-1, with TRBD1 identical over 9 bases. The CDR3 is 17 residues long. With 6 bases clipped from V and 1 base from J, the junction kept 12 bases outside the gene matches. Germline CDR1 reads MNHEY; CDR2 reads SMNVEV (reference sequence). For the CDR3, the DNA is TGTGCCAGCAGCGCCGGGACAGGGTTGATGCGGAACACTGAAGCTTTCTTT. Translated, it gives CASSAGTGLMRNTEAFF.

The table lists this clone with a count of one. This chain joins TRBV30 and TRBJ2-5, with D unresolved. CDR1 and CDR2 (germline): GTSNPN, SVGIG (reference sequence). Trimming left V 2 bases short and J 0 bases short, with 7 bases between. CDR3 length: 13 amino acids. CDR3 sequence: CAWSTSNQETQYF. The CDR3 DNA follows: TGTGCCTGGAGTACGAGTAACCAAGAGACCCAGTACTTC.

This sequence joins TRBV9 and TRBJ2-3; no reliable D call. This CDR3 spans 12 amino acids. Germline CDR1 reads SGDLS; CDR2 reads YYNGEE. Trimming removed 4 bases at V and 2 bases at J, with 5 bases between. This chain's CDR3 is CASSTHTDTQYF. CDR3 coding DNA: TGTGCCAGCAGCACTCACACAGATACGCAGTATTTT.

A single count supports this clone. The chain recombines TRBV27 with TRBJ1-2, with D perhaps matching TRBD1 (6 bases). Per germline, CDR1 MNHEY and CDR2 SMNVEV (reference sequence). CDR3 length: 17 residues. V lost 5 bases and J 6 bases, leaving 25 bases between the germline ends. CDR3 DNA sequence: TGTGCCAGCAGTCTCACATTTCAAGCAGTAGGGGGGGATGGCTACACCTTC. Its translation is CASSLTFQAVGGDGYTF.

This chain connects TRBV7-9 to TRBJ2-7, with TRBD2 as a possible D gene (6 bases). Trimming shortened V by 2 bases and J by 6 bases, and 8 bases separated the two germline ends. Germline V lookup: CDR1 SEHNR, CDR2 FQNEAQ (reference sequence). The CDR3 loop spans 12 amino acids. The CDR3 DNA sequence: TGTGCCAGCAGCTTATCGGGGGTCGAGCAGTACTTC. It encodes CASSLSGVEQYF.

CDR3 coding DNA: TGTGCCTGGAGTGAGAACAGGGCCTCTTTCTACACCTTC. Its protein product is CAWSENRASFYTF. The chain links TRBV30 to TRBJ1-2, with a possible D match to TRBD1 (6 bases). Germline V gene data show CDR1 as GTSNPN and CDR2 as SVGIG (reference sequence). V lost 1 base and J 10 bases, leaving 16 bases between the germline ends. There are 13 residues in the CDR3.

This chain joins TRBV18 and TRBJ1-6; 8 bases align to TRBD1. CDR1 and CDR2 (germline): KGHSH, LQKENI. The ends lost 3 bases at V and 7 bases at J; junction bases unmatched: 5. This CDR3 is built from 15 residues. The CDR3 protein is CASSPLTGDNSPLHF. The CDR3 DNA reads as TGTGCCAGCTCACCCTTGACAGGGGACAATTCACCCCTCCACTTT.

This clone was recorded once. The chain carries TRBV7-9 and TRBJ2-5; 7 bases line up with TRBD2. This CDR3 is built from 15 residues. V lost 2 bases to trimming and J lost 3 bases; unmatched junction nucleotides: 6. The V gene's germline CDR1 is SEHNR and CDR2 FQNEAQ (reference sequence). The CDR3 protein is CASSLRGLGKETQYF. CDR3 bases: TGTGCCAGCAGCTTACGTGGACTAGGAAAAGAGACCCAGTACTTC.

This clone occurred once. The genes are TRBV6-6 and TRBJ1-3; 7 bases agree with TRBD1. Trimming took 6 bases from V and 1 from J; bases not matched to a gene: 6. Germline-derived CDR1 and CDR2 are MNHNY and SVGAGI (reference sequence). This CDR3 spans 15 amino acids. The CDR3 bases are TGTGCCAGCAGCTTCGACAGGGCGTCTGGAAACACCATATATTTT. It is translated as CASSFDRASGNTIYF.

The chain carries TRBV6-1 and TRBJ2-7, with D possibly matching TRBD2 (6 bases). CDR1 and CDR2 from the germline V gene are MNHNS and SASEGT. Trimming cost V 5 bases and J 0 bases, with 11 bases left between them. The CDR3 runs 14 residues. CDR3 residues: CASSSEGLSYEQYF. CDR3 sequence (DNA): TGTGCCAGCAGTTCTGAGGGACTCTCCTACGAGCAGTACTTC.

The table lists this clone with a count of one. CDR3 bases: TGTGCCAGCAGCTTGTGGACTAGCGGGAGGGCAATCTACGAGCAGTACTTC. Translated, it gives CASSLWTSGRAIYEQYF. This chain links TRBV5-4 with TRBJ2-7; 15 positions agree with TRBD2. Per germline, CDR1 SGHNT and CDR2 YYREEE (reference sequence). This CDR3 contains 17 residues. With 1 base clipped from V and 3 bases from J, the junction kept 5 bases outside the gene matches.

This clone is a singleton in its sample. The chain joins TRBV5-1 to TRBJ1-1; 8 bases align to TRBD1. The ends lost 3 bases at V and 1 base at J; junction bases unmatched: 5. Germline values: CDR1 SGHRS, CDR2 YFSETQ. This CDR3 spans 15 amino acids. In nucleotides, the CDR3 is TGCGCCAGCAGCTCTATGACAGGGGAGAACACTGAAGCTTTCTTT. Translated, it gives CASSSMTGENTEAFF.

V gene TRBV30 combines with J gene TRBJ2-1, with 10 positions matching TRBD1. Germline V gene lookup returns CDR1 GTSNPN and CDR2 SVGIG (reference sequence). The CDR3 totals 15 residues. The V gene end was trimmed by 0 bases and the J gene end by 8 bases; junction bases not matched to a gene: 7. The CDR3 region has the DNA TGTGCCTGGAGTGTTGGACAGGGGGGGAACTATGAGCAGTTCTTC. It codes for CAWSVGQGGNYEQFF. Full variable domain (remainder filled in from reference TRBV30 and TRBJ2-1): SQTIHQWPATLVQPVGSPLSLECTVEGTSNPNLYWYRQAAGRGLQLLFYSVGIGQISSEVPQNLSASRPQDRQFILSSKKLLLSDSGFYLCAWSVGQGGNYEQFFGPGTRLTVL.

The J gene is TRBJ2-5, the V gene TRBV28; TRBD2 matches 9 bases. V lost 5 bases and J lost 6; bases outside the gene matches: 10. Germline V gives CDR1 MDHEN, CDR2 SYDVKM. The CDR3 totals 15 residues. CDR3 in DNA: TGTGCCAGCAGTATCACAGCGGGAGGAGTGAAGACCCAGTACTTC. Its translation: CASSITAGGVKTQYF.